Listed below are T cell receptor beta chains from one sample, sequenced in a study of T cell responses to AZD1222 COVID-19 vaccine. Assay used: immunoSEQ multiplex PCR; TCRdb lists only in-frame clones, some missing. Among about 200,000 clones listed, approximately 93% were seen once. Here the sequenced sample was peripheral blood, taken 28 days after the second AZD1222 dose. The receptors originated from an adult who received the AZD1222 COVID-19 vaccine. Each CDR3 is given with its conserved first and last residue. Fields, in order: D gene, clone size, V gene, J gene, CDR3 protein, CDR3 DNA. A D gene is named only where the DNA matches it firmly. Clone size is shown for a subset of rows, as once, few, many or a class of expanded clone.

TRBD1	-	TRBV5-4	TRBJ1-1	CASSGRTGANTEAFF	TGTGCCAGCAGCGGAAGGACAGGGGCGAACACTGAAGCTTTCTTT
-	once	TRBV3-1/TRBV3-2	TRBJ1-2	CASSQDGRSQYYGYTF	TGTGCCAGCAGCCAAGATGGTCGATCCCAGTACTATGGCTACACCTTC
TRBD1	-	TRBV27	TRBJ1-4	CASSLGTGYNEKLFF	TGTGCCAGCAGTCTGGGGACAGGTTATAATGAAAAACTGTTTTTT
-	-	TRBV3-1/TRBV3-2	TRBJ2-2	CASSLPVVAANTGELFF	TGTGCCAGCAGCCTCCCGGTTGTGGCCGCGAACACCGGGGAGCTGTTTTTT
-	-	TRBV10-2	TRBJ2-5	CASRQRVWETQYF	TGCGCCAGCCGACAGCGGGTATGGGAGACCCAGTACTTC
-	-	TRBV29-1	TRBJ1-2	CSFYGGRHGYTF	TGCAGCTTTTATGGGGGTCGCCATGGCTACACCTTC
TRBD2	-	TRBV28	TRBJ2-7	CASSPAPGGRALSYEQYF	TGTGCCAGCAGCCCGGCGCCGGGGGGTAGAGCACTCTCCTACGAGCAGTACTTC
-	-	TRBV13	TRBJ1-1	CASSFGNTEAFF	TGTGCCAGCAGCTTTGGGAACACTGAAGCTTTCTTT
-	-	TRBV29-1	TRBJ1-2	CSVRKANYGYTF	TGCAGCGTCAGGAAGGCAAACTATGGCTACACCTTC
TRBD1	-	TRBV10-3	TRBJ1-5	CAISYGQGSDSNQPQHF	TGTGCCATCAGTTATGGACAGGGATCGGATAGCAATCAGCCCCAGCATTTT
-	-	TRBV6-5	TRBJ2-3	CAILTYKQLYF	TGTGCCATCCTTACCTACAAGCAGCTGTATTTT
-	-	TRBV5-1	TRBJ1-2	CASSFPSRGSLVDGYTF	TGCGCCAGCAGCTTTCCCTCGAGGGGCAGCTTGGTAGATGGCTACACCTTC
-	-	TRBV6-5	TRBJ1-3	CASSYTRVLGNTIYF	TGTGCCAGCAGTTATACCAGGGTGTTAGGAAACACCATATATTTT
TRBD1	-	TRBV7-8	TRBJ2-7	CASSLVQGTAYEQYF	TGTGCCAGCAGCTTAGTCCAAGGGACAGCCTACGAGCAGTACTTC
-	-	TRBV19	TRBJ1-4	CASSKNNEKLFF	TGTGCCAGTAGCAAAAATAATGAAAAACTGTTTTTT
-	-	TRBV6-6	TRBJ1-2	CASAGPVEVVGYTF	TGTGCCAGCGCCGGGCCCGTGGAGGTTGTTGGCTACACCTTC
TRBD2	once	TRBV5-4	TRBJ2-1	CASSLGSGGYNEQFF	TGTGCCAGCAGCTTGGGTAGCGGGGGTTACAATGAGCAGTTCTTC
-	-	TRBV25-1	TRBJ1-2	CASTSHSGDYGYTF	TGTGCCAGCACATCCCACAGTGGGGACTATGGCTACACCTTC
TRBD1	-	TRBV2	TRBJ1-4	CASTGQGASEKLFF	TGTGCCAGCACCGGACAGGGGGCTAGTGAAAAACTGTTTTTT
-	-	TRBV6-6	TRBJ1-3	CASSYSLTGKGNTIYF	TGTGCCAGCAGTTACTCCCTAACAGGCAAGGGAAACACCATATATTTT
-	-	TRBV19	TRBJ2-7	CASSGKPTYEQYF	TGTGCCAGTAGTGGGAAACCCACCTACGAGCAGTACTTC